The 2 T cell receptor beta chains given below trace back to one sample, sequenced in a study of T cell responses to AZD1222 COVID-19 vaccine. The protocol was immunoSEQ multiplex PCR, while the TCRdb copy is restricted to in-frame clones and leaves out a portion. This sample has under 150,000 clones; approximately 86% occur once, and the top ten carry approximately 2.5%. Source: peripheral blood, taken 28 days after the second AZD1222 dose. These receptors were obtained from an adult who received the AZD1222 COVID-19 vaccine.

The chain carries TRBV19 and TRBJ1-5; possible D gene TRBD1, 5 bases. Per germline, CDR1 LNHDA and CDR2 SQIVND (reference sequence). V was pared by 7 bases and J by 0 bases, with 13 bases between. CDR3 length equals 15 residues. CDR3 nucleotides: TGTGCCAGTACTCCCGGGGCCCCTAGCAATCAGCCCCAGCATTTT. It encodes CASTPGAPSNQPQHF.

The chain recombines TRBV18 with TRBJ2-1, with D perhaps TRBD1 (5 bases). This CDR3 is built from 13 residues. Germline CDR1 and CDR2: KGHSH and LQKENI. V lost 0 bases and J 7 bases, leaving 7 bases between the germline ends. CDR3 nucleotide sequence: TGTGCCAGCTCACCACCCAGGGTTAATGAGCAGTTCTTC. Its translation is CASSPPRVNEQFF.